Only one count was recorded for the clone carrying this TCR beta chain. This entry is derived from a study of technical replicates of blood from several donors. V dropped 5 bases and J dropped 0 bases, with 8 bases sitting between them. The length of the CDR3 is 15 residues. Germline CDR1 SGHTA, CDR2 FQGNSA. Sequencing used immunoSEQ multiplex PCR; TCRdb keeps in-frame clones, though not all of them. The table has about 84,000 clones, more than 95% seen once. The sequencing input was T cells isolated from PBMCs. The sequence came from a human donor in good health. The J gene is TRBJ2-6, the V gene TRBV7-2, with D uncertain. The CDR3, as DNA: TGTGCCAGCAGCCCCATAGTCTCTGGGGCCAACGTCCTGACTTTC. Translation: CASSPIVSGANVLTF. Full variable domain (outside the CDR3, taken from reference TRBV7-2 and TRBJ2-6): GAGVSQSPSNKVTEKGKDVELRCDPISGHTALYWYRQSLGQGLEFLIYFQGNSAPDKSGLPSDRFSAERTGGSVSTLTIQRTQQEDSAVYLCASSPIVSGANVLTFGAGSRLTVL.